One sample yielded the 16 T cell receptor beta chains listed below, sequenced in a study of blood T cells in healthy people across ages. Combining a sample-barcoded 5' primer with a J-beta primer mix, a second PCR ran for roughly 6 to 12 cycles. TCRdb redid the calling of the 5' RACE reads with MiXCR, one entry per CDR3 protein. The sample includes around 1.5 million distinct CDR3 sequences, 30% to 40% of them seen just once. The sample was blood. The source is a young woman in good health.

In its sample, this clonotype was seen a few times. The chain employs TRBV20-1 and TRBJ2-7; D could derive from TRBD1 or TRBD2 (5 bases each). V lost 5 bases to trimming and J lost 3 bases, with 17 bases between them. The CDR3 sequence is 14 residues long. Germline lookup yields CDR1 DFQATT and CDR2 SNEGSKA (reference sequence). The CDR3 spells CSAPFGGESYEQYF. CDR3 coding DNA: TGCAGTGCTCCATTTGGGGGTGAGAGCTACGAGCAGTACTTC.

This clonotype was detected once. This may be a read error, as it is one base from a much larger clone. CDR3 DNA sequence: TGTGCCAGCAGCTTAGGGACCCTGGGAGGGTACGAGCAGGACTTC. Residues: CASSLGTLGGYEQDF. The V call is TRBV7-2, the J call TRBJ2-7, with 7 bases identical to TRBD2. CDR1 SGHTA and CDR2 FQGNSA come from the germline V gene. The CDR3 consists of 15 residues.

Only a few counts were recorded for this clonotype. The V and J genes are TRBV10-3 and TRBJ2-1, with D unresolved. The CDR3 has 15 amino acids. Germline values: CDR1 ENHRY, CDR2 SYGVKD. V shed 0 bases and J shed 0 bases, with 6 bases lying between them. In DNA, the CDR3 is TGTGCCATCAGTGAGTCCCAGGCCTCCTACAATGAGCAGTTCTTC. It yields the protein CAISESQASYNEQFF.

Comment on this clonotype: Its ends do not fully match the called genes, so a read error is possible. V is TRBV7-3 and J is TRBJ2-3; TRBD1 agrees at 11 bases. CDR3 size: 15 residues. Germline CDR1 SGHTA, CDR2 FQGTGA. The CDR3, as DNA: TGTGCCAACAGCTGGACAGGGGGCGGCACAGATACGCAGTATTTT. Its protein product is CANSWTGGGTDTQYF.

The V gene is TRBV3-1, the J gene TRBJ2-6, with D unclear. From germline, CDR1 is LGHDT and CDR2 YNNKEL (reference sequence). This CDR3 has 17 amino acids. V was shortened by 3 bases and J by 0 bases, with 12 bases between the two germline ends. DNA for the CDR3: TGTGCCAGCAGCCAGAGGCCGAGTGGCTCTGGGGCCAACGTCCTGACTTTC. Protein product: CASSQRPSGSGANVLTF.

This chain joins TRBV12-3 or TRBV12-4 and TRBJ2-1; D unclear. The V end lost 3 bases, the J end lost 8 bases, and 11 bases lay between the germline ends. There are 13 residues in the CDR3. CDR3 protein: CASSFSVLHEQFF. In nucleotides, the CDR3 is TGTGCCAGCAGTTTTTCGGTATTGCATGAGCAGTTCTTC.

The chain recombines TRBV7-2 with TRBJ1-1; D is ambiguous. In germline, CDR1 is SGHTA, CDR2 FQGNSA. V was pared by 5 bases and J by 2 bases, with 12 bases between. This CDR3 spans 14 amino acids. The CDR3 coding sequence is TGTGCCAGCAGCCCCCGGGCCCTCAACACTGAAGCTTTCTTT. Translated: CASSPRALNTEAFF.

This clonotype turned up a few times. The chain joins TRBV7-9 to TRBJ2-1, with TRBD2 matching 8 bases. From germline, CDR1 is SEHNR and CDR2 FQNEAQ (reference sequence). This CDR3 spans 15 amino acids. J gave up 4 bases and V 5 bases, and 7 bases lay outside the gene matches. DNA for the CDR3: TGTGCCAGCAGCCCACTAGCGGTGAGGTACAATGAGCAGTTCTTC. Its protein product is CASSPLAVRYNEQFF.

The chain carries TRBV5-1 and TRBJ2-3; no clear D gene. The CDR3 is 13 residues long. The V and J ends lost 1 base and 2 bases respectively, with 5 bases between them. CDR1 and CDR2 from the germline V gene are SGHRS and YFSETQ. This CDR3 reads CASSLSITDTQYF. The DNA of the CDR3 is TGCGCCAGCAGCTTGTCCATCACAGATACGCAGTATTTT. The full variable domain, with the rest looked up from reference TRBV5-1 and TRBJ2-3, is KAGVTQTPRYLIKTRGQQVTLSCSPISGHRSVSWYQQTPGQGLQFLFEYFSETQRNKGNFPGRFSGRQFSNSRSEMNVSTLELGDSALYLCASSLSITDTQYFGPGTRLTVL.

This clonotype appeared a few times. The genes are TRBV11-1 and TRBJ2-5; perhaps TRBD2 as D (6 bases). The CDR3 has 16 amino acids. The V end lost 1 base, the J end lost 5 bases, and 17 bases lay between the germline ends. From germline, CDR1 is SGHAT and CDR2 FQDESV (reference sequence). The CDR3 protein is CASSLEGGHAKETQYF. DNA for the CDR3: TGTGCCAGCAGCTTAGAGGGAGGTCATGCCAAGGAGACCCAGTACTTC.

This chain joins TRBV4-1 and TRBJ1-2; 7 bases fit TRBD1. Germline V gene sequence: CDR1 MGHRA, CDR2 YSYEKL. This CDR3 comprises 15 residues. V shed 1 base and J 4 bases; nucleotides not matched to a gene: 6. DNA of the CDR3: TGCGCCAGCAGCCAAGCAGGGGGTCCCATCTATGGCTACACCTTC. Translated: CASSQAGGPIYGYTF.

This clonotype was counted ten times or more. The CDR3 is CSSIKGGLYNEQFF. For the CDR3, the DNA is TGCAGCTCAATCAAGGGCGGGCTCTACAATGAGCAGTTCTTC. The V call is TRBV29-1, the J call TRBJ2-1, with a weak D call TRBD2 (5 bases). The V end was cut by 8 bases, the J end by 3 bases, with 17 bases between. Germline CDR1 reads SQVTM; CDR2 reads ANQGSEA. This CDR3 region has 14 residues.

This clonotype was recorded a few times. V and J are TRBV20-1 and TRBJ2-7, with 11 bases fitting TRBD2. Germline loops: CDR1 DFQATT, CDR2 SNEGSKA (reference sequence). This CDR3 region has 16 residues. V was pared by 2 bases and J by 4 bases, with 10 bases of the junction left unmatched. This CDR3 is CSARPRLAGTRYEQYF. The CDR3 bases are TGCAGTGCTAGACCCCGACTAGCGGGGACGCGGTACGAGCAGTACTTC.

The sample holds a few counts of this clonotype. This rearrangement joins TRBV9 to TRBJ2-3; TRBD2 matches at 9 bases. The CDR3 sequence is 15 residues long. Losses at the gene ends were 4 bases for V and 5 bases for J; bases not matched to a gene: 8. CDR1 SGDLS and CDR2 YYNGEE come from the germline V gene. The CDR3 nucleotides read TGTGCCAGCAGCCCCGGGACTAGCTCCAAAGATACGCAGTATTTT. This sequence encodes CASSPGTSSKDTQYF. Full variable domain (rest looked up from reference TRBV9 and TRBJ2-3): DSGVTQTPKHLITATGQRVTLRCSPRSGDLSVYWYQQSLDQGLQFLIQYYNGEERAKGNILERFSAQQFPDLHSELNLSSLELGDSALYFCASSPGTSSKDTQYFGPGTRLTVL.

A single count supports this clonotype. The CDR3 nucleotides read TGTGCCAGCAGCCAAGAGTTCGGTAGCGGGAGGGCGAGAGAGACCCAGTACTTC. Protein: CASSQEFGSGRARETQYF. The chain uses TRBV3-1 and TRBJ2-5; 11 nucleotides agree with TRBD2. CDR3 length: 18 amino acids. The germline V gene has CDR1 LGHDT and CDR2 YNNKEL (reference sequence). V was clipped by 0 bases and J by 4 bases; unmatched bases: 10.

This clonotype was counted between two and nine times. J is TRBJ1-2 and V is TRBV20-1, with D possibly TRBD1 on 6 matching bases. Trimming removed 0 bases at V and 5 bases at J, with 19 bases between. The V gene's germline CDR1 is DFQATT and CDR2 SNEGSKA (reference sequence). The CDR3 length is 16 residues. The CDR3 DNA is TGCAGTGCTAGAGACCTCGGCAGGGGCCCTGGGTATGGCTACACCTTC. Protein: CSARDLGRGPGYGYTF.